This entry is about one T cell receptor beta chain. Its recognized antigen is unknown. Per-nucleotide qualities are absent, and no much larger clonotype sits a single base away. CDR1 and CDR2 (MDHEN, SYDVKM) derive from the germline V gene. The CDR3 measures 16 amino acids from cysteine to phenylalanine. The CDR3 DNA has 48 bases and is translated from base 1. Relative to germline, V is missing 3 bases and J is missing 5 bases, with 10 bases of the junction outside any gene match. The treatment or condition label of this sample denotes: live attenuated yellow fever vaccine strain. Two biological replicates of bulk PBMCs were collected at each blood-draw timepoint. PBMCs were isolated from peripheral blood using a standard Ficoll-Paque protocol. TriZol was used to extract RNA from bulk PBMCs, from CD4 and CD8 fractions, and from dextramer-positive and dextramer-negative fractions. TCR cDNA was synthesized by 5'RACE template switching, which introduced a universal primer site and unique molecular identifiers. Priming of cDNA synthesis was performed from both the TCR alpha and TCR beta constant segments. Libraries were amplified in two PCR steps, with sample barcodes and sequencing adapters added in the second step. Sequencing of libraries was done on Illumina HiSeq 2500 (2x100 bp) or NovaSeq (2x150 bp). The study's own analysis went as follows. Reads were demultiplexed and collapsed into UMI consensus sequences with MIGEC, and V(D)J alignment was performed with MiXCR. Using edgeR on replicate PBMC samples, clonotypes were called vaccine-responding if FDR was below 0.01 and the log2 fold change was above 5 up to day 15. CD4 or CD8 identity was assigned to each bulk clonotype according to whether the clonotype was present at higher abundance in the sequenced CD4 repertoire or the sequenced CD8 repertoire. TCRdb handled the public reads itself, with Q25 trimming in fastp and clone calling in MiXCR, and kept productive beta chains. Under each unique CDR3 protein, matching rows form one entry showing the most common genes and DNA. In this record, the V and J calls reflect TCRdb's handling and not the investigators' own analysis. Across this sample there are under 600,000 distinct CDR3 sequences, with roughly 13% seen only once. 11% to 15% of the sample lies in the top ten.

This record comes from a study of T cells after yellow fever vaccination (dated by TCRdb to the late 2010s). Study-wide context: The SMART-Seq v4 Ultra Low Input RNA kit was used to prepare libraries from fractions with low cell numbers. To track T-cell clones before and after primary and booster YFV17D yellow fever vaccination, bulk TCR alpha and beta repertoires were sequenced longitudinally. Two healthy male donors, one aged 18 to 30 and one aged 30 to 40 years, made up the cohort. Blood was drawn at multiple timepoints before and after primary and secondary immunization, with bulk PBMC replicates and cell subsets isolated. Study-level results and caveats: Only two donors were included in the study, so the extent to which the findings can be generalized is limited. The secondary T-cell response was found to be weaker but faster than the primary response, with a peak reached on day 5 rather than on day 15. Because abundant contaminating clonotypes from the bulk population could be contained in FACS-sorted repertoires, computational filtering was required. A small share of clonotypes was detected in both CD4 and CD8 compartments, with the overlap likely arising from convergent recombination. Most clones expanded after primary vaccination were re-detected after the booster (almost 97% of CD4 and around 88% of CD8), suggesting broad memory maintenance.

This sequence was found in a young man who received the YFV17D yellow fever vaccine. The sample here was PBMCs, taken on the day of the yellow fever booster vaccination. The sequence joins TRBV28 to TRBJ2-5, and 9 junction bases match TRBD2. The base sequence is TGTGCCAGCAGTTTCCAGGCTAGCGGGATATGGGAGACCCAGTACTTC. Its protein reads: CASSFQASGIWETQYF.